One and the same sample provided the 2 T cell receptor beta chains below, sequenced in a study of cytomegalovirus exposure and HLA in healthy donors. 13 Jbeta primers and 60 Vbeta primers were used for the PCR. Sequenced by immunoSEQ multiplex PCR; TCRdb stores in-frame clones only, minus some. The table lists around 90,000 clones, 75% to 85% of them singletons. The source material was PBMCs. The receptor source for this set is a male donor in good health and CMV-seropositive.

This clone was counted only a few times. Here the CDR3 DNA reads TGTGCCAGCAGCTTGGACGGATCAAGAGGTGAAAAACTGTTTTTT. Encoded protein: CASSLDGSRGEKLFF. This chain links TRBV5-6 with TRBJ1-4; D unclear. V dropped 0 bases and J dropped 7 bases, with 13 bases sitting between them. Germline CDR1 reads SGHDT; CDR2 reads YYEEEE. This CDR3 contains 15 residues.

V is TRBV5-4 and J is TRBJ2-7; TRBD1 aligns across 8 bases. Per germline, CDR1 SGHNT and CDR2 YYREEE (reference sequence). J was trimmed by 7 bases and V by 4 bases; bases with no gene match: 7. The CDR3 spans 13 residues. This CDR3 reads CASSPGTGKEQYF. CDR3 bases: TGTGCCAGCAGCCCTGGGACAGGTAAAGAGCAGTACTTC. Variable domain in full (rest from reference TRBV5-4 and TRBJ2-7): ETGVTQSPTHLIKTRGQQVTLRCSSQSGHNTVSWYQQALGQGPQFIFQYYREEENGRGNFPPRFSGLQFPNYSSELNVNALELDDSALYLCASSPGTGKEQYFGPGTRLTVT.